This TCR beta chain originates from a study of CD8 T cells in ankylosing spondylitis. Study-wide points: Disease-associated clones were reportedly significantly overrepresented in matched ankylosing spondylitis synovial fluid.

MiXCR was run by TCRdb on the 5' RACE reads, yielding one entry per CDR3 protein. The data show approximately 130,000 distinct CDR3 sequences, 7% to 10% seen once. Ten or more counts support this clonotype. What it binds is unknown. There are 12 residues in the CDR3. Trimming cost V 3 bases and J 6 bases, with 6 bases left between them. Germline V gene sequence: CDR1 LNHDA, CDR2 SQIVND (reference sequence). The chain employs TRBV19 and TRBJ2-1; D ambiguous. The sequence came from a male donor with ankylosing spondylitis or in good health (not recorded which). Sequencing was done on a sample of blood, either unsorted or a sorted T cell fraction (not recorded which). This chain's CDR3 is CASSMGFNEQFF. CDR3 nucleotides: TGTGCCAGTAGTATGGGTTTCAATGAGCAGTTCTTC.